This TCR beta chain derives from a study of blood T cell repertoires in COVID-19. In germline, CDR1 is LGHNA, CDR2 YNFKEQ. The CDR3 is made up of 13 amino acids. For this clone: A junction end diverges from the germline sequence, so it may reflect a read error.

Produced via immunoSEQ multiplex PCR; TCRdb's table is partial and in-frame only. Of around 190,000 clones listed, over 80% were seen once; the top ten hold about 7.8%. The chain links TRBV4-2 to TRBJ1-5; D is ambiguous. Sequencing used peripheral blood. This receptor was identified in a woman in her fifties or sixties with COVID-19, enrolled during active disease. CDR3 in DNA: TGTGCCAGCAGTCAAGGGAGGGATCAGCCCCAGCATTTT. Protein product: CASSQGRDQPQHF.